Listed below are T cell receptor beta chains from one sample, sequenced in a study of blood T cell repertoires in COVID-19. Clones were sequenced by immunoSEQ multiplex PCR, and TCRdb holds only the in-frame ones, with some missing. The profile shows 70,000 to 90,000 clones, about 83% of them singletons. Sequencing input: peripheral blood. These receptors were taken from a man aged 45-65 years with active COVID-19. Each CDR3 is given with its conserved first and last residue. Fields, in order: J gene, clone size, V gene, D gene, CDR3 DNA, CDR3 protein. A D gene is named only where the DNA matches it firmly. Some rows have no size entry. The others give once, few or many, or a class for an expanded clone.

>TRBJ1-2|.|TRBV28|.
TGTGCCAGCCATCCCCAGGGCTCCCCCCCCTATGGCTACACCTTC
CASHPQGSPPYGYTF
>TRBJ1-2|.|TRBV24-1|.
TGTGCCACCAGTGACCCCTCGGGATCCCTCTATGGCTACACCTTC
CATSDPSGSLYGYTF
>TRBJ1-6|.|TRBV5-1|TRBD1
TGCGCCAGCGGAACAGGGGACAATTCACCCCTCCACTTT
CASGTGDNSPLHF
>TRBJ2-7|.|TRBV3-1/TRBV3-2|TRBD2
TGTGCCAGCAGCCGAGCCGCGAGCGGGGCTTTCTACGAGCAGTACTTC
CASSRAASGAFYEQYF
>TRBJ1-2|.|TRBV19|.
TGTGCCAGTAGTATAGGGAACGGACAGAGCTATGGCTACACCTTC
CASSIGNGQSYGYTF
>TRBJ1-6|few|TRBV5-1|.
TGCGCCAGCAGCTTGGGGGCAGTGAATTCACCCCTCCACTTT
CASSLGAVNSPLHF
>TRBJ2-3|.|TRBV7-2|TRBD2
TGTGCCAGCAGCCCCTCACTAGCGCACGCAGGGGATACGCAGTATTTT
CASSPSLAHAGDTQYF
>TRBJ2-1|.|TRBV27|TRBD1
TGTGCCAGCAGCCCTGGGACAGGAACCTTCGTCTCCTACAATGAGCAGTTCTTC
CASSPGTGTFVSYNEQFF
>TRBJ1-1|.|TRBV21-1|.
TGTGCCAGCAGCAAAGCCTATAAGTTCACTGAAGCTTTCTTT
CASSKAYKFTEAFF
>TRBJ2-1|few|TRBV6-4|TRBD1
TGTGCCAGCGCGAAGGGACAGGACTACAATGAGCAGTTCTTC
CASAKGQDYNEQFF
>TRBJ2-7|.|TRBV13|.
TGTGCCAGCAGCTTAGTAGGGGGCGAGCAGTACTTC
CASSLVGGEQYF
>TRBJ1-5|.|TRBV5-6|.
TGTGCCAGCAGCTTGGCGGGGGGTGGCAATCAGCCCCAGCATTTT
CASSLAGGGNQPQHF
>TRBJ2-7|.|TRBV27|.
TGTGCCAGCAGTTTAGCCGGGAACTCCTACGAGCAGTACTTC
CASSLAGNSYEQYF
>TRBJ2-3|.|TRBV28|TRBD2
TGTGCCAGCAGTTTATGGGCTAGCGGGAGGGGGGGCACAGATACGCAGTATTTT
CASSLWASGRGGTDTQYF
>TRBJ1-2|.|TRBV4-1|.
TGCGCCAGCAGCCAAGGGGGGCGGAATGTGGTCGGCTACACCTTC
CASSQGGRNVVGYTF
>TRBJ1-1|.|TRBV2|.
TGTGCCAGCAGTGAAGCGAAGGTAGAGCAGGCTAACACTGAAGCTTTCTTT
CASSEAKVEQANTEAFF
>TRBJ2-2|.|TRBV7-8|.
TGTGCCAGCAGCCCACAGAAAACCGGGGAGCTGTTTTTT
CASSPQKTGELFF
>TRBJ1-3|.|TRBV30|.
TGTGCCCACAGTCCGGTCTCTGGAAACACCATATATTTT
CAHSPVSGNTIYF
>TRBJ1-5|few|TRBV27|.
TGTGCCAGCAGTTTATCCGGGGGGCGTAGGGATCAGCCCCAGCATTTT
CASSLSGGRRDQPQHF
>TRBJ1-5|.|TRBV28|.
TGTGCCAGCAGTCTCGGACAGTTTAGCAATCAGCCCCAGCATTTT
CASSLGQFSNQPQHF
>TRBJ2-1|.|TRBV9|TRBD2
TGTGCCAGCAGCCAACTAGCGGGCGGCTTCAATGAGCAGTTCTTC
CASSQLAGGFNEQFF
>TRBJ2-5|.|TRBV6-6|.
TGTGCCAGCACCGGGGGAGAGACCCAGTACTTC
CASTGGETQYF
>TRBJ1-4|.|TRBV28|TRBD1
TGTGCCAGCAGGACTCCCGGGACAGGGGTTGAAAAACTGTTTTTT
CASRTPGTGVEKLFF
>TRBJ2-3|.|TRBV7-2|TRBD2
TGTGCCAGCAGCTTCGGACTAGCGGGAGGGGGGAATACGCAGTATTTT
CASSFGLAGGGNTQYF
>TRBJ2-7|.|TRBV28|TRBD2
TGTGCCAGCACAGCGGGGGGGAACTACGAGCAGTACTTC
CASTAGGNYEQYF
>TRBJ2-1|.|TRBV24-1|TRBD1
TGTGCCACCCAGGGGTCCGGGACAGGGATTAATGAGCAGTTCTTC
CATQGSGTGINEQFF
>TRBJ1-1|.|TRBV28|.
TGTGCCAGCAGTTTCACAACGGGGGACACTGAAGCTTTCTTT
CASSFTTGDTEAFF
>TRBJ2-3|.|TRBV7-7|TRBD1
TGTGCTAGCAGCTTAGCAGGTCCTGACAGGGGGGCCGATACGCAGTATTTT
CASSLAGPDRGADTQYF
>TRBJ1-4|.|TRBV5-6|TRBD1
TGTGCCAGCAGCTTGGCCCTGACAGGGTATAATGAAAAACTGTTTTTT
CASSLALTGYNEKLFF
>TRBJ1-2|once|TRBV25-1|.
TGTGCCAGCACCCCCGGGTCGCCCTCTAACTATGGCTACACCTTC
CASTPGSPSNYGYTF
>TRBJ1-3|.|TRBV7-9|.
TGTGCCAGCAGCTTGGCAGGGCCGGGAAACACCATATATTTT
CASSLAGPGNTIYF
>TRBJ2-1|once|TRBV7-3|TRBD2
TGTGCCAGCAGCCCCGGCGGGCTAGCGGATGAGCAGTTCTTC
CASSPGGLADEQFF
>TRBJ2-1|.|TRBV7-2|.
TGTGCCAGCAGCTTAGGAGCCCTCAGGGAGCAGTTCTTC
CASSLGALREQFF
>TRBJ1-3|.|TRBV10-3|TRBD1
TGTGCCATCACCGGGACAGGGGACGCGAACACCATATATTTT
CAITGTGDANTIYF
>TRBJ2-6|.|TRBV4-1|.
TGCGCCAGCAGCCCGACAGGATCTGGGGCCAACGTCCTGACTTTC
CASSPTGSGANVLTF
>TRBJ2-2|.|TRBV2|TRBD1
TGTGCCAGCAGTGATGACAGGGCCGGGGAGCTGTTTTTT
CASSDDRAGELFF
>TRBJ2-7|.|TRBV6-1|.
TGTGCCAGCAGTGAGGGGCGGGTGGAGGGAAATTACTTC
CASSEGRVEGNYF
>TRBJ1-1|.|TRBV7-9|TRBD1
TGTGCCAGCAGCTTAAGCGGGAGACAGGGCCTTGAAGCTTTCTTT
CASSLSGRQGLEAFF
>TRBJ2-3|.|TRBV6-2/TRBV6-3|TRBD1
TGTGCCAGCAGTATCACAGGGGCCTATACGCAGTATTTT
CASSITGAYTQYF
>TRBJ1-6|.|TRBV5-1|TRBD1
TGCGCCAGCAGCCTACAGGGGGATAATTCACCCCTCCACTTT
CASSLQGDNSPLHF
>TRBJ2-7|.|TRBV7-2|TRBD1
TGTGCCAGCAGCTTAATCCAGGGGGCGGCCTACGAGCAGTACTTC
CASSLIQGAAYEQYF
>TRBJ1-5|.|TRBV6-1|TRBD1
TGTGCCAGCAGTGAACTCCGGGACAGGGGGTACTATAGCAATCAGCCCCAGCATTTT
CASSELRDRGYYSNQPQHF
>TRBJ1-1|.|TRBV18|TRBD1
TGTGCCAGCTCTCCTGGACAGGGCCCTGAAGCTTTCTTT
CASSPGQGPEAFF
>TRBJ2-1|.|TRBV24-1|.
TGTGCCACCAGTGGTCTCAGGGGAGGGCCCCTCGATGAGCAGTTCTTC
CATSGLRGGPLDEQFF
>TRBJ2-4|.|TRBV7-9|.
TGTGCCAGCAGTGAGGGGGTAGCGCGACGAAACATTCAGTACTTC
CASSEGVARRNIQYF
>TRBJ2-1|few|TRBV3-1/TRBV3-2|TRBD2
TGTGCCAGCAGCCACCAATCCACCGGGACTAGCGACAATGAGCAGTTCTTC
CASSHQSTGTSDNEQFF
>TRBJ2-5|.|TRBV28|TRBD2
TGTGCCAGCAGTTCCCCGTTAGCGGGGGGGCGCGAGACCCAGTACTTC
CASSSPLAGGRETQYF
>TRBJ2-4|.|TRBV28|.
TGTGCCAGCAGTTCGTCTAAGATGAGACTGCGTGAGCTAGCCAAAAACATTCAGTACTTC
CASSSSKMRLRELAKNIQYF
>TRBJ1-4|.|TRBV10-2|TRBD1
TGCGCCAGCAGCTTTAACAGGGGAAAGGATGAAAAACTGTTTTTT
CASSFNRGKDEKLFF
>TRBJ2-1|.|TRBV6-2/TRBV6-3|.
TGTGCCAGCAGTTACCGGGGAGACTACAATGAGCAGTTCTTC
CASSYRGDYNEQFF
>TRBJ2-3|.|TRBV9|TRBD2
TGTGCCAGCAGCACTAGCGGGGGGGATGCCGGGGATACGCAGTATTTT
CASSTSGGDAGDTQYF
>TRBJ1-4|.|TRBV5-1|.
TGCGCCAGCAGCTTCAGGGAGGGGGATGAAAAACTGTTTTTT
CASSFREGDEKLFF